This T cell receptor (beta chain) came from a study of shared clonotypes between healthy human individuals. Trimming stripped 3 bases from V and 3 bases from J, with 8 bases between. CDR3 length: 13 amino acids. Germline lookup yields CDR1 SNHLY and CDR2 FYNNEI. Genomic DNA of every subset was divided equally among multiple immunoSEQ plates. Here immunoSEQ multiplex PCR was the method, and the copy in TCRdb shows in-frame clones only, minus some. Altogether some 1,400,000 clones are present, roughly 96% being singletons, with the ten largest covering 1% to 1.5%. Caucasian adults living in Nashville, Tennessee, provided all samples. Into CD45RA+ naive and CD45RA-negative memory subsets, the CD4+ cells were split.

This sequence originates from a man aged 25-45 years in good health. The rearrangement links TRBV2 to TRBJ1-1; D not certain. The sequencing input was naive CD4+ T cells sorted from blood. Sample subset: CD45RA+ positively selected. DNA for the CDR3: TGTGCCAGCAGTGAGGAGGGATACACTGAAGCTTTCTTT. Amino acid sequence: CASSEEGYTEAFF.